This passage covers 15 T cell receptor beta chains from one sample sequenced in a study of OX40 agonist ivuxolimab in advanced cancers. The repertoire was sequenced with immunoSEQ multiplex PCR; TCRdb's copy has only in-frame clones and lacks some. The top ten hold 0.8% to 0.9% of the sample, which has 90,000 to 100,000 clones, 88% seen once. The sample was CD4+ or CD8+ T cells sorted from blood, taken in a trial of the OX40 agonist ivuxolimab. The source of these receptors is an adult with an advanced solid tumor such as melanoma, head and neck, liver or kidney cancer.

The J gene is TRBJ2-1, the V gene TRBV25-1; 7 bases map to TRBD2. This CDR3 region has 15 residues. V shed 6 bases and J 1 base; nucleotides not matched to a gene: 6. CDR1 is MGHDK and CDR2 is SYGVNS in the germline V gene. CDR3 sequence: CASRAGAGSYNEQFF. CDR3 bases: TGTGCCAGCAGGGCGGGAGCTGGATCCTACAATGAGCAGTTCTTC.

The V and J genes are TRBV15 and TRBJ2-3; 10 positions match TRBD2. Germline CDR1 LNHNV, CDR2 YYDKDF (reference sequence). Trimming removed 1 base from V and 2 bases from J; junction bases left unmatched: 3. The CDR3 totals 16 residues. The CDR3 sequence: CATSRGLAGVTDTQYF. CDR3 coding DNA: TGTGCCACCAGCAGAGGTCTAGCGGGGGTCACAGATACGCAGTATTTT. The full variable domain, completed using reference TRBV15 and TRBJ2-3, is DAMVIQNPRYQVTQFGKPVTLSCSQTLNHNVMYWYQQKSSQAPKLLFHYYDKDFNNEADTPDNFQSRRPNTSFCFLDIRSPGLGDTAMYLCATSRGLAGVTDTQYFGPGTRLTVL.

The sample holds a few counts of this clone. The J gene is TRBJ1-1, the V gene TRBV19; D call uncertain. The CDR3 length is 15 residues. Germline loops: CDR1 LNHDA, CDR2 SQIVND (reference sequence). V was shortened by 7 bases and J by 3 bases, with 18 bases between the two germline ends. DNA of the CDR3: TGTGCCAGTATTCTCATCGTCCCCCTCGACACTGAAGCTTTCTTT. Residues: CASILIVPLDTEAFF.

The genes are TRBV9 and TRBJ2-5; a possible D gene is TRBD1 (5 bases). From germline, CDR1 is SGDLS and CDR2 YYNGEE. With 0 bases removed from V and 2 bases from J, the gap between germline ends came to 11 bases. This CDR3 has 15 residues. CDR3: CASSVDPGPQETQYF. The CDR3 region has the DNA TGTGCCAGCAGCGTAGACCCAGGGCCACAAGAGACCCAGTACTTC.

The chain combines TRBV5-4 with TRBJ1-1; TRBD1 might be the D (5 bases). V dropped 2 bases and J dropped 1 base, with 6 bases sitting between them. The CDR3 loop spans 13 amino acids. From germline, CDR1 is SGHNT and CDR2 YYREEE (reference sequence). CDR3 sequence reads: CASSFDRNTEAFF. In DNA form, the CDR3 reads TGTGCCAGCAGCTTCGACAGGAACACTGAAGCTTTCTTT. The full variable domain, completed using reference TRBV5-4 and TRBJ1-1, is ETGVTQSPTHLIKTRGQQVTLRCSSQSGHNTVSWYQQALGQGPQFIFQYYREEENGRGNFPPRFSGLQFPNYSSELNVNALELDDSALYLCASSFDRNTEAFFGQGTRLTVV.

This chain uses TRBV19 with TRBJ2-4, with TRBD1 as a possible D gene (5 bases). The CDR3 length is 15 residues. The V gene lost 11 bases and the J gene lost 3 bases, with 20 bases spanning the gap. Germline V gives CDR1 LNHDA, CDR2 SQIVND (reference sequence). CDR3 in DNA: TGTGCCGCTGGACAAAACAAACCTGACAAAAACATTCAGTACTTC. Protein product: CAAGQNKPDKNIQYF. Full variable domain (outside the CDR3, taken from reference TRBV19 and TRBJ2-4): DGGITQSPKYLFRKEGQNVTLSCEQNLNHDAMYWYRQDPGQGLRLIYYSQIVNDFQKGDIAEGYSVSREKKESFPLTVTSAQKNPTAFYLCAAGQNKPDKNIQYFGAGTRLSVL.

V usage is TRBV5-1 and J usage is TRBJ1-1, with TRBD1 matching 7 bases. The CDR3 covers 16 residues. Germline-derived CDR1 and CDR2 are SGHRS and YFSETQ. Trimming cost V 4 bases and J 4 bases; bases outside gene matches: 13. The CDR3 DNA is TGCGCCAGCAGCCCTGGCGCCCGACAGGGTGCCACTGAAGCTTTCTTT. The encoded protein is CASSPGARQGATEAFF.

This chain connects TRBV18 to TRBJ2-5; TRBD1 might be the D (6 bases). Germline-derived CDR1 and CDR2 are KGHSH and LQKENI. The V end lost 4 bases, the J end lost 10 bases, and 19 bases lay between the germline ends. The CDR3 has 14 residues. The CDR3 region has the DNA TGTGCCAGCTCACGACAGGAGCCCCTTCGGGACCAGTACTTC. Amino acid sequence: CASSRQEPLRDQYF.

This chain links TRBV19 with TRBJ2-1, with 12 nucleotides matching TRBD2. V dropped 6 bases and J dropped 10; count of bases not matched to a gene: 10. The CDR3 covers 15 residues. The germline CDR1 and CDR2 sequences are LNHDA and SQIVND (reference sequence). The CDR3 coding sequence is TGTGCCAGTAGCCTAGCGGGAGGGAACTTTCGGGAGCAGTTCTTC. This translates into CASSLAGGNFREQFF.

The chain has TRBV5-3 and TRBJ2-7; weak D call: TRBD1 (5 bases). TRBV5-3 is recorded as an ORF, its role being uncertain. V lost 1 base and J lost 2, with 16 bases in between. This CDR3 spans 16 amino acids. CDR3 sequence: CARSLNHGKGPYEQYV. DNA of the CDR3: TGTGCCAGAAGCTTGAATCACGGTAAGGGGCCCTACGAGCAGTACGTC.

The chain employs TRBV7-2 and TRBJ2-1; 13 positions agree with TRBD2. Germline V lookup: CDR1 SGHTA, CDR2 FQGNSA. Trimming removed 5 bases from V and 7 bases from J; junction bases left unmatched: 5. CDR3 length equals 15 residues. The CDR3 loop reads CASSPGTSGMNEQFF. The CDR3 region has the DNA TGTGCCAGCAGCCCTGGGACTAGCGGGATGAATGAGCAGTTCTTC.

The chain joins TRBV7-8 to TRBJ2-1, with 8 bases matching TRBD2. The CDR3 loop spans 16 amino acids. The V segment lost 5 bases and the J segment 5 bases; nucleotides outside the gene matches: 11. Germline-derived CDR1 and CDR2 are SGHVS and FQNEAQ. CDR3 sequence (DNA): TGTGCCAGCAGCCCATTTGGTAGCGGGACCCACAATGAGCAGTTCTTC. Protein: CASSPFGSGTHNEQFF.

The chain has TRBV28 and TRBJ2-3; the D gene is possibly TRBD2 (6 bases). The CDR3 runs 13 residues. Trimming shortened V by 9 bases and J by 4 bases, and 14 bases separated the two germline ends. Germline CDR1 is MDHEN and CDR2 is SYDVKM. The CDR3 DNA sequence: TGTGCCAGTCCGGGCCCGGGGGCAGATACGCAGTATTTT. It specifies CASPGPGADTQYF.

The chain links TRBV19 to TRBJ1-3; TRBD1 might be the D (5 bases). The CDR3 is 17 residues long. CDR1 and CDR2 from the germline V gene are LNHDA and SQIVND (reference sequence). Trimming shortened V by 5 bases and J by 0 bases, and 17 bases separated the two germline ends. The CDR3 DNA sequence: TGTGCCAGTAGTTATTACGGGACGCGGTACTCTGGAAACACCATATATTTT. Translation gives CASSYYGTRYSGNTIYF.

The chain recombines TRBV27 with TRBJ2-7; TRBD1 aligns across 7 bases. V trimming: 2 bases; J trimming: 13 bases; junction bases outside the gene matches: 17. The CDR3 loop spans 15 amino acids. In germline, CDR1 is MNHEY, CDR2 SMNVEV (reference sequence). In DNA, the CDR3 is TGTGCCAGCAGTTTAATCTGGGGGCAGGGGGTTACTCTCTACTTC. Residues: CASSLIWGQGVTLYF.